This paragraph covers one T cell receptor beta chain sequence. What it binds is unknown. The investigators reverse transcribed all of the isolated RNA, so they sequenced expressed TCRB transcripts. Some clones are missing from TCRdb's copy, which holds only in-frame ones; the method was immunoSEQ multiplex PCR. The table includes approximately 730,000 clones, roughly 12% detected once. The data originate from a study of beta chain features in type 1 diabetes. Regarding the study as a whole: Across all four CD4+ subsets, people with type 1 diabetes showed modestly shorter TCRB CDR3s. A potential PCR bias toward shorter templates would be equal in patient and control samples.

V lost 9 bases, J lost 2 bases, and 13 bases lay in between. CDR1 SEHNR and CDR2 FQNEAQ come from the germline V gene (reference sequence). The CDR3 is made up of 13 amino acids. The source of this sequence is a man between 18 and 29 years old with type 1 diabetes. Sequencing input: naive CD4+ T cells from blood. V is TRBV7-9 and J is TRBJ1-1; maybe TRBD1 (6 bases). CDR3 residues: CASRRGPNTEAFF. The CDR3 nucleotides read TGTGCCAGTAGGCGGGGGCCCAACACTGAAGCTTTCTTT. The entire variable domain, with the rest obtained from reference TRBV7-9 and TRBJ1-1, is as follows: DTGVSQNPRHKITKRGQNVTFRCDPISEHNRLYWYRQTLGQGPEFLTYFQNEAQLEKSRLLSDRFSAERPKGSFSTLEIQRTEQGDSAMYLCASRRGPNTEAFFGQGTRLTVV.